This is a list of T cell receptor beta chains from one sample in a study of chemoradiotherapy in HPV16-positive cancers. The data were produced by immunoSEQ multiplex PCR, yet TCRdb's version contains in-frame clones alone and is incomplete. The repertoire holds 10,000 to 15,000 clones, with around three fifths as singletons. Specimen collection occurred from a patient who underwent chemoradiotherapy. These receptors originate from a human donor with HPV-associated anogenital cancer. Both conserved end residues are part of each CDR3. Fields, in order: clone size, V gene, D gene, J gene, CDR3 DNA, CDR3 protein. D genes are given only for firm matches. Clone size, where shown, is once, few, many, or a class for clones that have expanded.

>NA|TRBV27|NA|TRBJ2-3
TGTGCCAGCAGCAGACCGAACAGAGGTGGATTTGGAGATACGCAGTATTTT
CASSRPNRGGFGDTQYF
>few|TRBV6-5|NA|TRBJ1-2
TGTGCCAGCAGGCGACCGGGGGTGCCTTGGGGCTACACCTTC
CASRRPGVPWGYTF
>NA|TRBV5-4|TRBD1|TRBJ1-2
TGTGCCAGCATCTCCCGGGACAGGGCGAACTATGGCTACACCTTC
CASISRDRANYGYTF
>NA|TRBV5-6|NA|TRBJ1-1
TGTGCCAGCAGCTTGTTCGCAGGGGCGAACACTGAAGCTTTCTTT
CASSLFAGANTEAFF
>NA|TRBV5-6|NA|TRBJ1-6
TGTGCCAGCAGCTTGGCAGGGTTTAGGACCCTCCACTTT
CASSLAGFRTLHF
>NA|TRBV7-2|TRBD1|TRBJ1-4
TGTGCCAGCAGCTTAGCGGGACAGGGGTTGGCAACTAATGAAAAACTGTTTTTT
CASSLAGQGLATNEKLFF
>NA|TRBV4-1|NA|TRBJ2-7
TGCGCCAGCAGCTCGGCCGGGACCGCAGGGGAGCAGTACTTC
CASSSAGTAGEQYF
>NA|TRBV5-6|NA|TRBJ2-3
TGTGCCAGCAGCTCCCCAGGTTATTACACAGATACGCAGTATTTT
CASSSPGYYTDTQYF
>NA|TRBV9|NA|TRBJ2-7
TGTGCCAGCAGCGTAGAGCAGGGAACTACCTACGAGCAGTACTTC
CASSVEQGTTYEQYF
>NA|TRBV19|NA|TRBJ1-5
TGTGCCAGTAAGGGTCGGAATCAGCCCCAGCATTTT
CASKGRNQPQHF
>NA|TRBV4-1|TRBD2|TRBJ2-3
TGCGCCAGCAGCCAAGGGGGACTAGCGGGGCCCACAGATACGCAGTATTTT
CASSQGGLAGPTDTQYF
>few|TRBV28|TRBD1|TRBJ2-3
TGTGCCAGCAGTCCCGACAGGGGGCGCCGTACGCAGTATTTT
CASSPDRGRRTQYF
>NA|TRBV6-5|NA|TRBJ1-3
TGTGCCAGCAGTTACTCCGGGGCAAGTGGAAACACCATATATTTT
CASSYSGASGNTIYF
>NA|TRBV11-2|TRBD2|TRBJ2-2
TGTGCCAGCAGCCCCCTCGGGGGGTGGGGCGGGGAGCTGTTTTTT
CASSPLGGWGGELFF
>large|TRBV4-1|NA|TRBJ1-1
TGCGCCAGCAGCCAAGGGCAGCTTAACACTGAAGCTTTCTTT
CASSQGQLNTEAFF